This is a list of T cell receptor beta chains from one sample in a study of follicular helper T cells after annual influenza vaccination. Measured with immunoSEQ multiplex PCR; TCRdb has only the in-frame clones, and not every one. The sample carries 9,500 to 15,000 clones, approximately 80% recorded once. The sequencing here drew on CXCR5+ CD38- circulating T follicular helper cells from blood, taken on the day of influenza vaccination. These receptors came from an adult who received the influenza vaccine. CDR3s leave out the opening cysteine and the closing phenylalanine or tryptophan. Part of the rows lack a size; the others show once, few, many or a class for expanded clones.

ASSLKVTNSPLH | few | TRBV5-4
ASSFRRTSGNTIY | . | TRBV5-6
ASSVLGTGGYEQY | . | TRBV5-1
ASSPATGTNYGYT | . | TRBV5-1
ASSLGRVEHGYT | . | TRBV4-2
ASSLTRGLGNTIY | . | TRBV5-6
ASSLAGGRGTGELF | few | TRBV5-1
ASSLWGRNTIY | . | TRBV28
ASSWDSGEEQY | . | TRBV5-8
AWSLGDSGSPLH | few | TRBV30
ASGTSGTYEQY | . | TRBV7-2
ASSIYRDSNQPQH | . | TRBV19
ASSLRNYGYT | . | TRBV28
AIVGGNRGKNQPQH | . | TRBV10-2
ASSSRQGAGTGELF | . | TRBV6-6
ASSSGGMRGYT | . | TRBV25-1
ASSRRNREEQF | . | TRBV7-9
AISNPGQLNYGYT | . | TRBV10-3
ASRQRHITEAF | . | TRBV2
ASSRLETQY | . | TRBV18
ASRIRVDNSPLH | . | TRBV5-1
ASSTAGGSGETQY | . | TRBV7-9
ASSVQGGMNEQF | . | TRBV28
ASSRGQGRGGTGELF | . | TRBV2
ASRTTRQGETQY | . | TRBV28
SVEGGWRGSYNEQF | . | TRBV29-1
ASSSWETQY | once | TRBV11-1
ASSFIMGTDTQY | once | TRBV5-6
AWSANVHSNQPQH | . | TRBV30
ASSSSYTGELF | . | TRBV28
SARDELKQF | once | TRBV20-1
ASTAQGAGRETQY | . | TRBV2